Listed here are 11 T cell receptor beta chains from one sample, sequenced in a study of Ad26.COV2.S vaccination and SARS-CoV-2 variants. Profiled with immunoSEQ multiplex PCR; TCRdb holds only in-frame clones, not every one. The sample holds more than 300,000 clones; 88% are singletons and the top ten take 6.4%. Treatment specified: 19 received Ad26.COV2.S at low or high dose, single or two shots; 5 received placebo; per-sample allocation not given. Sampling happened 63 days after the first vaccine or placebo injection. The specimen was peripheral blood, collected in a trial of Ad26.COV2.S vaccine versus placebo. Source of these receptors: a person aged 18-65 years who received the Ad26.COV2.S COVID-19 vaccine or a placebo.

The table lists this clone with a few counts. The CDR3 sequence: CASSEGQGINHEQYF. DNA for the CDR3: TGTGCCAGCAGTGAAGGACAGGGTATAAATCACGAGCAGTACTTC. The genes are TRBV2 and TRBJ2-7; 7 bases fit TRBD1. J was trimmed by 5 bases and V by 1 base; bases with no gene match: 8. Germline V gene lookup returns CDR1 SNHLY and CDR2 FYNNEI. CDR3 length: 15 residues. Looking up the rest from reference TRBV2 and TRBJ2-7 gives the full variable domain: EPEVTQTPSHQVTQMGQEVILRCVPISNHLYFYWYRQILGQKVEFLVSFYNNEISEKSEIFDDQFSVERPDGSNFTLKIRSTKLEDSAMYFCASSEGQGINHEQYFGPGTRLTVT.

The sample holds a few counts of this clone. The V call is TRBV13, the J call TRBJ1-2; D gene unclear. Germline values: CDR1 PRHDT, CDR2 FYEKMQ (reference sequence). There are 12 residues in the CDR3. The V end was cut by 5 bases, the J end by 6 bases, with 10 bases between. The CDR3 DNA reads TGTGCCAGCAGCCCCGGGCTGGATGGCTACACCTTC. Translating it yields CASSPGLDGYTF.

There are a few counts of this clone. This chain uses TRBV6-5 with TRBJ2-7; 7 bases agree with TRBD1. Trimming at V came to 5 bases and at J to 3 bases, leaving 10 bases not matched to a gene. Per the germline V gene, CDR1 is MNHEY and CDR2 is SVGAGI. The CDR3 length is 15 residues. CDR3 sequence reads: CASSNKGAGHYEQYF. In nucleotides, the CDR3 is TGTGCCAGCAGTAATAAGGGGGCAGGGCACTACGAGCAGTACTTC.

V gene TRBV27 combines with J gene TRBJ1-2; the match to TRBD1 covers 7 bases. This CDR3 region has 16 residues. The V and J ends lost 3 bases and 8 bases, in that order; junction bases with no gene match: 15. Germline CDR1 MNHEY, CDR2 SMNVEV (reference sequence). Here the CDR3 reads CASSFLRQGGKSGYTF. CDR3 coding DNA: TGTGCCAGCAGTTTCCTTCGGCAGGGGGGGAAATCGGGCTACACCTTC.

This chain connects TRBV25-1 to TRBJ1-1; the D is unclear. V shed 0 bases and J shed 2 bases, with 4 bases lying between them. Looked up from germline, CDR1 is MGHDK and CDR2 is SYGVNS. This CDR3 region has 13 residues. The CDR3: CASSEYYNTEAFF. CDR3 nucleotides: TGTGCCAGCAGTGAATATTACAACACTGAAGCTTTCTTT.

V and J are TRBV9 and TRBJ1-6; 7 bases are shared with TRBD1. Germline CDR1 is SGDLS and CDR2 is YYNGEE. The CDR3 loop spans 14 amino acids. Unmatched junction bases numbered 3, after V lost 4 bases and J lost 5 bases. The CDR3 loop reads CASSPGTDNSPLHF. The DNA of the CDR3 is TGTGCCAGCAGCCCAGGGACAGATAATTCACCCCTCCACTTT. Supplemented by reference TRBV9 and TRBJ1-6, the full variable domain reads DSGVTQTPKHLITATGQRVTLRCSPRSGDLSVYWYQQSLDQGLQFLIQYYNGEERAKGNILERFSAQQFPDLHSELNLSSLELGDSALYFCASSPGTDNSPLHFGNGTRLTVT.

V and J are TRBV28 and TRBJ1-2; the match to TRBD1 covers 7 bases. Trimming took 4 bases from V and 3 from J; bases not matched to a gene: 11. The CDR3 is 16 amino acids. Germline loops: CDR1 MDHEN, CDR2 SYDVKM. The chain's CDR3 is CASSWTDRVRDYGYTF. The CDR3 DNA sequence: TGTGCCAGCAGTTGGACCGACAGGGTAAGGGACTATGGCTACACCTTC.

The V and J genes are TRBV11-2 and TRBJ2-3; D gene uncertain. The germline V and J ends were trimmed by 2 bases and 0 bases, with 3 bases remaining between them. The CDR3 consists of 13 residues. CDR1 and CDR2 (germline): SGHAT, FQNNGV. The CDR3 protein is CASSLFSTDTQYF. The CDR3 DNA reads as TGTGCCAGCAGCTTATTCAGCACAGATACGCAGTATTTT.

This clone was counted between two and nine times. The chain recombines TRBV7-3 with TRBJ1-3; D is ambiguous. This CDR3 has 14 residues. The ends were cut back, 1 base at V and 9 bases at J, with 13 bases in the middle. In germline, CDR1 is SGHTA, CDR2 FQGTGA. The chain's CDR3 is CASSLMVRNGTIYF. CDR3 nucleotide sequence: TGTGCCAGCAGCTTAATGGTCCGGAATGGCACCATATATTTT. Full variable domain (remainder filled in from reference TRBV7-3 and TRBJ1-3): GAGVSQTPSNKVTEKGKYVELRCDPISGHTALYWYRQSLGQGPEFLIYFQGTGAADDSGLPNDRFFAVRPEGSVSTLKIQRTERGDSAVYLCASSLMVRNGTIYFGEGSWLTVV.

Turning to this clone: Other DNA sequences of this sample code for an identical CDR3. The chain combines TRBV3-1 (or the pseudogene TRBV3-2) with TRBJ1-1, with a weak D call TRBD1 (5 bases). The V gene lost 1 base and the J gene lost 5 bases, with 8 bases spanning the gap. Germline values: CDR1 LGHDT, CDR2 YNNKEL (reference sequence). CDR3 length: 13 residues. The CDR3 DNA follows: TGTGCCAGCAGCCAAGTTGGGGGAACTGAAGCTTTCTTT. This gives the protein CASSQVGGTEAFF.

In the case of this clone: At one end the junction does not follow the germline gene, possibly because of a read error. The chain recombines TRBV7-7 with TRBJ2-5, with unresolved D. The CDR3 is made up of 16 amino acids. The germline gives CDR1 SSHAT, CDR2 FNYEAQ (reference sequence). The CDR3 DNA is TGTGCTAGCAGCTTAGGGATCAGGACCAACCAAGAGACCCAGTACTTC. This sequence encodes CASSLGIRTNQETQYF.